This entry lists 3 T cell receptor beta chains sequenced from one sample in a study of cytomegalovirus exposure and HLA in healthy donors. Primers for the PCR totalled 60 Vbeta and 13 Jbeta. Generated by immunoSEQ multiplex PCR, the TCRdb table keeps only in-frame clones and is missing some. Among some 140,000 clones, 70% to 80% were seen once, and the ten largest hold 6% to 8.5%. Source material: PBMCs. These receptor sequences come from a man aged 25-45 years in good health and CMV-seropositive.

This chain's CDR3 is CAWSRALSYNSPLHF. The CDR3 DNA reads as TGTGCCTGGAGCAGGGCCCTCTCCTATAATTCACCCCTCCACTTT. This chain connects TRBV30 to TRBJ1-6; D possibly corresponds to TRBD1 (5 bases). The ends were cut back, 3 bases at V and 0 bases at J, with 9 bases in the middle. Germline V gene data show CDR1 as GTSNPN and CDR2 as SVGIG (reference sequence). The CDR3 extends over 15 amino acids.

The CDR3 DNA reads as TGTGCCAGCTCACCAGAAATAGCGGGGGACTCAGATACGCAGTATTTT. The encoded protein is CASSPEIAGDSDTQYF. V and J are TRBV18 and TRBJ2-3; TRBD2 agrees at 9 bases. Germline CDR1 KGHSH, CDR2 LQKENI. Trimming took 2 bases from V and 4 from J; bases not matched to a gene: 7. The CDR3 is made up of 16 amino acids.

The chain links TRBV7-2 to TRBJ2-5; 7 bases map to TRBD2. This CDR3 is 14 amino acids long. Germline CDR1 reads SGHTA; CDR2 reads FQGNSA. With 4 bases clipped from V and 5 bases from J, the junction kept 7 bases outside the gene matches. The CDR3 DNA reads TGTGCCAGCAGCTCCCGCGCGGGGGAGGAGACCCAGTACTTC. Translated: CASSSRAGEETQYF.